Listed below are T cell receptor beta chains from one sample, sequenced in a study of T cells expressing NK-cell markers. TCRdb re-called the 5' RACE reads and gives one entry per CDR3 protein, without DNA. The data show about 380,000 distinct CDR3 sequences, and the top ten clones hold 5.2%. Sample: blood T cells: a sorted CD56 or NKG2C T cell subset, CD4+ or CD8+ T cells, or bulk PBMC T cells (not recorded which). The receptors derive from a man aged 18-75 years in good health. The CDR3 runs from the conserved cysteine through the conserved F or W. Each record gives: V gene, J gene, CDR3 length, CDR3 protein.

>TRBV27|TRBJ2-3|15
CASSPGTSGGGTQYF
>TRBV10-2|TRBJ1-2|14
CASTGQGGNYGYTF
>TRBV20-1|TRBJ1-6|13
CSANKVANSPLHF
>TRBV4-2|TRBJ2-3|18
CASSHLGGAGLSTDTQYF
>TRBV27|TRBJ1-1|17
CASSLKKQGAWYTEAFF
>TRBV28|TRBJ2-3|13
CASSFPHTDTQYF
>TRBV7-6|TRBJ2-5|13
CASSKDRGGTQYF
>TRBV9|TRBJ2-3|16
CASSVGGSQAPDTQYF
>TRBV27|TRBJ1-1|16
CASSFRRGTRVTEAFF
>TRBV5-1|TRBJ2-6|16
CATAASTGVGANVLTF
>TRBV5-1|TRBJ2-7|15
CASRGNMISESEQYF
>TRBV6-6|TRBJ2-7|13
CASRDLISYEQYF
>TRBV28|TRBJ1-2|14
CASRVDRGAYGYTF
>TRBV7-3|TRBJ2-1|18
CASSYVESYLEVSNEQFF
>TRBV15|TRBJ1-2|13
CATSRDSVYGYTF
>TRBV4-1|TRBJ1-3|15
CASSRPTVSGNTIYF
>TRBV5-1|TRBJ1-4|15
CASSPGPRGNEKLFF
>TRBV2|TRBJ1-6|15
CASSFGGGVYSPLHF